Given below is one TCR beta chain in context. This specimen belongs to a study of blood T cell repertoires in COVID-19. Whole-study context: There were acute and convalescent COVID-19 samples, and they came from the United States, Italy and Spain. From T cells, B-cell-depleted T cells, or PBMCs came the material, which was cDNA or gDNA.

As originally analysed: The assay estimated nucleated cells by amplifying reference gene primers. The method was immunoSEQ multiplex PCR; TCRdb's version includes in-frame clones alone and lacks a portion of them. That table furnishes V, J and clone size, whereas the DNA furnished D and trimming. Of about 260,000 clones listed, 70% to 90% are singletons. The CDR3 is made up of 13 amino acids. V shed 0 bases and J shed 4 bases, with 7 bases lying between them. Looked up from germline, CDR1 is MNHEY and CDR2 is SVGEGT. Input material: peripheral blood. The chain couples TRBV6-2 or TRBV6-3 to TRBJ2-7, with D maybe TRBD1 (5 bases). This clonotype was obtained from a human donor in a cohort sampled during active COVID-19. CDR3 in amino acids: CASSYSRQYEQYF. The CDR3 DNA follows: TGTGCCAGCAGTTACTCTCGACAGTACGAGCAGTACTTC.